The 27 T cell receptor beta chains given below trace back to one sample, sequenced in a study of blood T cell repertoires in COVID-19. The protocol was immunoSEQ multiplex PCR, while the TCRdb copy is restricted to in-frame clones and leaves out a portion. This table has about 240,000 clones, approximately 83% appearing once. Sequenced sample: peripheral blood. The receptors derive from a woman over 75 with acute or convalescent COVID-19.

This chain uses TRBV14 with TRBJ1-2; D might be TRBD1 (5 bases). The CDR3 runs to 19 residues. CDR1 SGHDN and CDR2 FVKESK come from the germline V gene. V was cut by 4 bases and J by 1 base, with 25 bases left in between. The CDR3 sequence is CASSPPFVGNRKYNYGYTF. DNA for the CDR3: TGTGCCAGCAGCCCCCCCTTTGTGGGGAACAGGAAGTATAACTATGGCTACACCTTC.

The chain uses TRBV2 and TRBJ2-5; TRBD2 might be the D (6 bases). CDR1 SNHLY and CDR2 FYNNEI come from the germline V gene. V was shortened by 2 bases and J by 5 bases, with 15 bases between the two germline ends. This CDR3 contains 15 residues. The DNA for the CDR3 is TGTGCCAGCAGTGAACGAACTAGCCAGAGGGAGACCCAGTACTTC. Translated: CASSERTSQRETQYF.

V and J are TRBV7-6 and TRBJ1-1; 9 nucleotides match TRBD1. This CDR3 spans 16 amino acids. CDR1 is SGHVS, CDR2 FNYEAQ, per germline. V lost 2 bases and J lost 1; bases outside the gene matches: 5. CDR3 sequence reads: CASSLYTGGTNTEAFF. The CDR3 DNA sequence: TGTGCCAGCAGCTTATACACAGGGGGCACGAACACTGAAGCTTTCTTT.

The J gene is TRBJ1-2, the V gene TRBV29-1; D gene ambiguous. This CDR3 is built from 12 residues. V dropped 2 bases and J dropped 8 bases, with 12 bases sitting between them. Germline lookup yields CDR1 SQVTM and CDR2 ANQGSEA. The CDR3 region has the DNA TGCAGCGTTGAACGAGGGATCGGAGGCTACACCTTC. Residues: CSVERGIGGYTF.

J is TRBJ2-2 and V is TRBV19; D is perhaps TRBD2 (7 bases). With 7 bases removed from V and 7 bases from J, the gap between germline ends came to 19 bases. Germline lookup yields CDR1 LNHDA and CDR2 SQIVND (reference sequence). The CDR3 sequence is 15 residues long. In DNA form, the CDR3 reads TGTGCCAGTACCCTGGGAGGGGGGAAGAACGGGGAGCTGTTTTTT. Translating gives CASTLGGGKNGELFF. The variable domain in full, with the rest retrieved from reference TRBV19 and TRBJ2-2, is DGGITQSPKYLFRKEGQNVTLSCEQNLNHDAMYWYRQDPGQGLRLIYYSQIVNDFQKGDIAEGYSVSREKKESFPLTVTSAQKNPTAFYLCASTLGGGKNGELFFGEGSRLTVL.

This chain links TRBV10-2 with TRBJ1-1, with 9 bases matching TRBD1. The CDR3 is 18 amino acids. Losses at the gene ends were 0 bases for V and 4 bases for J; bases not matched to a gene: 12. CDR1 is WSHSY, CDR2 SAAADI, per germline. CDR3 sequence (DNA): TGCGCCAGCAGTGAGTCCGCACCGGGACAGGGATCGGGCACTGAAGCTTTCTTT. Its translation is CASSESAPGQGSGTEAFF.

The rearrangement joins TRBV27 to TRBJ2-3; D may be TRBD2 (5 bases). The CDR3 is 14 amino acids. Germline V CDR1 and CDR2: MNHEY, SMNVEV (reference sequence). V was trimmed by 2 bases and J by 1 base, leaving 7 bases between them. The CDR3 DNA reads as TGTGCCAGCAGTTTACCCGGGGGCACAGATACGCAGTATTTT. Its protein product is CASSLPGGTDTQYF.

This chain connects TRBV6-5 to TRBJ1-4; 7 bases agree with TRBD1. The V segment lost 10 bases and the J segment 6 bases; nucleotides outside the gene matches: 5. The CDR3 extends over 12 amino acids. Germline V lookup: CDR1 MNHEY, CDR2 SVGAGI. The CDR3 is CATKGAHEKLFF. Written as DNA, the CDR3 is TGTGCCACAAAGGGGGCGCATGAAAAACTGTTTTTT.

This clone was seen a handful of times. The J gene is TRBJ2-7, the V gene TRBV7-9, with no clear D. CDR1 is SEHNR and CDR2 is FQNEAQ in the germline V gene (reference sequence). The CDR3 sequence is 13 residues long. V lost 0 bases and J lost 7, with 10 bases in between. The CDR3 loop is CASSLATRWEQYF. In DNA, the CDR3 is TGTGCCAGCAGCTTAGCGACAAGGTGGGAGCAGTACTTC.

The chain couples TRBV6-5 to TRBJ1-5; D remains ambiguous. CDR1 and CDR2 from the germline V gene are MNHEY and SVGAGI. The CDR3 contains 14 residues. V lost 2 bases and J lost 2, with 7 bases in between. The CDR3 sequence is CASSYGGGNQPQHF. In nucleotides, the CDR3 is TGTGCCAGCAGTTACGGAGGTGGCAATCAGCCCCAGCATTTT.

This clone appeared a few times. Other DNA variants within this sample encode the same CDR3. The chain carries TRBV20-1 and TRBJ1-1, with D uncertain. The CDR3 spans 12 residues. Germline loops: CDR1 DFQATT, CDR2 SNEGSKA (reference sequence). Trimming pared 3 bases from V and 1 base from J, leaving 6 bases between. For the CDR3, the DNA is TGCAGTGCTAGTGCGGGGAACACTGAAGCTTTCTTT. Amino acid sequence: CSASAGNTEAFF.

The rearrangement links TRBV6-5 to TRBJ2-5, with TRBD1 matching 10 bases. Trimming cost V 6 bases and J 4 bases; bases outside gene matches: 8. The CDR3 has 15 amino acids. The germline gives CDR1 MNHEY, CDR2 SVGAGI. CDR3 sequence reads: CASRRGQGMRETQYF. DNA for the CDR3: TGTGCCAGCAGAAGGGGACAGGGGATGAGAGAGACCCAGTACTTC.

The genes are TRBV18 and TRBJ2-6; D gene ambiguous. Trimming removed 2 bases at V and 0 bases at J, with 11 bases between. The CDR3 contains 17 residues. Germline V CDR1 and CDR2: KGHSH, LQKENI. The CDR3 coding sequence is TGTGCCAGCTCACCATATCAGGTATCCTCTGGGGCCAACGTCCTGACTTTC. This encodes CASSPYQVSSGANVLTF.

The chain joins TRBV3-1 (or the pseudogene TRBV3-2) to TRBJ2-5, with 9 bases fitting TRBD2. Losses at the gene ends were 3 bases for V and 5 bases for J; bases not matched to a gene: 10. CDR3 length: 16 residues. CDR1 is LGHDT and CDR2 is YNNKEL in the germline V gene (reference sequence). The CDR3 protein is CASSQSGGGAKETQYF. In DNA form, the CDR3 reads TGTGCCAGCAGCCAGAGTGGCGGGGGGGCCAAGGAGACCCAGTACTTC.

The chain joins TRBV2 to TRBJ1-6, with no clear D. CDR1 SNHLY and CDR2 FYNNEI come from the germline V gene. The V gene lost 6 bases and the J gene lost 7 bases, with 13 bases spanning the gap. This CDR3 is built from 14 residues. The CDR3 DNA sequence: TGTGCCAGCAGCTTGGAGACGGGAAATTCACCCCTCCACTTT. Its translation is CASSLETGNSPLHF.

V gene TRBV10-3 combines with J gene TRBJ1-1; 12 positions agree with TRBD1. There are 14 residues in the CDR3. Germline loops: CDR1 ENHRY, CDR2 SYGVKD. With 4 bases clipped from V and 4 bases from J, the junction kept 1 base outside the gene matches. This CDR3 is CAISGGQGATEAFF. DNA for the CDR3: TGTGCCATCAGTGGGGGACAGGGGGCCACTGAAGCTTTCTTT.

The chain uses TRBV23-1 and TRBJ2-7; no firm D call. TRBV23-1 is known as an ORF, though its function is uncertain. The CDR3 contains 14 residues. V dropped 2 bases and J dropped 5 bases, with 13 bases sitting between them. This CDR3 reads CASSQPGSIHEQYF. CDR3 sequence (DNA): TGCGCCAGCAGTCAACCCGGGTCCATCCACGAGCAGTACTTC.

The chain recombines TRBV4-1 with TRBJ1-4, with TRBD1 matching over 7 bases. The V gene end was trimmed by 5 bases and the J gene end by 4 bases; junction bases not matched to a gene: 10. The CDR3 extends over 16 amino acids. Germline values: CDR1 MGHRA, CDR2 YSYEKL. The CDR3: CASSAGNRGNNEKLFF. CDR3 DNA: TGCGCCAGCAGCGCGGGGAACAGGGGAAATAATGAAAAACTGTTTTTT.

The chain uses TRBV28 and TRBJ2-5, with 10 bases that match TRBD1. J lost 0 bases, V lost 6 bases, and 10 bases had no gene match. This CDR3 region has 17 residues. CDR1 is MDHEN and CDR2 is SYDVKM in the germline V gene. Here the CDR3 DNA reads TGTGCCAGCAGGACAGGGGGCGATCCCAAGTACCAAGAGACCCAGTACTTC. Protein sequence: CASRTGGDPKYQETQYF.

This clone was found once. The rearrangement uses TRBV19 and TRBJ1-5, with 7 bases lining up with TRBD1. With V trimmed by 10 bases and J by 0 bases, 9 bases remained unmatched. Germline loops: CDR1 LNHDA, CDR2 SQIVND (reference sequence). The CDR3 has 15 residues. CDR3 nucleotides: TGTGCCACCCGGGACAGACAAGGTAGCAATCAGCCCCAGCATTTT. As protein: CATRDRQGSNQPQHF.

The V and J genes are TRBV19 and TRBJ2-2; D is unclear. V shed 2 bases and J shed 2 bases, with 9 bases lying between them. CDR1 is LNHDA, CDR2 SQIVND, per germline (reference sequence). The CDR3 consists of 15 residues. CDR3 amino acids: CASSIFGGNTGELFF. In DNA form, the CDR3 reads TGTGCCAGTAGTATATTCGGCGGAAACACCGGGGAGCTGTTTTTT. Full variable domain (rest looked up from reference TRBV19 and TRBJ2-2): DGGITQSPKYLFRKEGQNVTLSCEQNLNHDAMYWYRQDPGQGLRLIYYSQIVNDFQKGDIAEGYSVSREKKESFPLTVTSAQKNPTAFYLCASSIFGGNTGELFFGEGSRLTVL.

This clone was found a few times. This chain uses TRBV20-1 with TRBJ1-6; D is ambiguous. This CDR3 comprises 11 residues. The germline gives CDR1 DFQATT, CDR2 SNEGSKA (reference sequence). Deletions cut 7 bases from V and 10 bases from J, with 11 bases between. CDR3 sequence: CSVTRESPLHF. The CDR3 bases are TGCAGTGTTACACGTGAATCACCCCTCCACTTT.

This clone has only a few counts. The chain has TRBV5-1 and TRBJ1-6; unclear D gene. The CDR3 is 15 residues long. V lost 0 bases and J lost 7, with 11 bases in between. Germline CDR1 reads SGHRS; CDR2 reads YFSETQ. Here the CDR3 reads CASSLERALNSPLHF. In nucleotides, the CDR3 is TGCGCCAGCAGCTTGGAGCGAGCCTTAAATTCACCCCTCCACTTT.

The CDR3 here is CASSFKLLETQYF. The DNA of the CDR3 is TGTGCCAGCAGTTTCAAACTACTAGAGACCCAGTACTTC. The chain links TRBV12-3 or TRBV12-4 to TRBJ2-5; D call uncertain. The CDR3 spans 13 residues. The germline V and J ends were trimmed by 3 bases and 4 bases, with 9 bases remaining between them.

This rearrangement joins TRBV4-1 to TRBJ2-6; 9 positions agree with TRBD2. The CDR3 runs 19 residues. Trimming removed 0 bases from V and 1 base from J; junction bases left unmatched: 7. Germline lookup yields CDR1 MGHRA and CDR2 YSYEKL. The CDR3 loop is CASSQDRASGESGANVLTF. For the CDR3, the DNA is TGCGCCAGCAGCCAAGATCGGGCTAGCGGGGAGTCTGGGGCCAACGTCCTGACTTTC.

V gene TRBV2 combines with J gene TRBJ2-3, with 8 bases fitting TRBD2. Germline-derived CDR1 and CDR2 are SNHLY and FYNNEI. V dropped 6 bases and J dropped 0; count of bases not matched to a gene: 5. CDR3 length: 15 residues. CDR3 sequence (DNA): TGTGCCAGCAGCCGCACTAGCGGAAGCACAGATACGCAGTATTTT. It is translated as CASSRTSGSTDTQYF.

The chain couples TRBV5-1 to TRBJ1-6; 10 bases line up with TRBD1. Germline trimming cut 4 bases from V and 5 bases from J; bases unmatched to any gene: 3. This CDR3 comprises 15 residues. Germline V gene sequence: CDR1 SGHRS, CDR2 YFSETQ. Here the CDR3 reads CASSPGTGDNSPLHF. For the CDR3, the DNA is TGCGCCAGCAGCCCCGGGACAGGGGATAATTCACCCCTCCACTTT. Looking up the rest from reference TRBV5-1 and TRBJ1-6 gives the full variable domain: KAGVTQTPRYLIKTRGQQVTLSCSPISGHRSVSWYQQTPGQGLQFLFEYFSETQRNKGNFPGRFSGRQFSNSRSEMNVSTLELGDSALYLCASSPGTGDNSPLHFGNGTRLTVT.